This is a list of T cell receptor beta chains from one sample in a study of cytomegalovirus exposure and HLA in healthy donors. TCRdb's copy holds only in-frame clones and misses some; the assay was immunoSEQ multiplex PCR. Here the sample spans 150,000 to 200,000 clones, about two thirds being singletons. The material sequenced was PBMCs. Every receptor here comes from a woman between 25 and 40 years old in good health and CMV-seronegative. CDR3s include the opening cysteine and the closing phenylalanine or tryptophan. A D gene is named only where the DNA matches it firmly. Clone size appears in some rows only: once, few, many, or a class for an expanded clone.

D: TRBD1
J: TRBJ1-4
V: TRBV18
size: -
CDR3: CASSPPGQGVRTNEKLFF
DNA: TGTGCCAGCTCACCACCGGGACAGGGTGTAAGGACTAATGAAAAACTGTTTTTT

D: -
J: TRBJ1-4
V: TRBV7-6
size: -
CDR3: CASSENFVMTNEKLFF
DNA: TGTGCCAGCAGTGAAAACTTTGTGATGACTAATGAAAAACTGTTTTTT

D: -
J: TRBJ2-5
V: TRBV4-1
size: -
CDR3: CASSLGGRGLETQYF
DNA: TGCGCCAGCAGCCTAGGAGGCAGGGGATTGGAGACCCAGTACTTC

D: TRBD2
J: TRBJ2-1
V: TRBV4-2
size: -
CDR3: CASSQLSGGASLYNEQFF
DNA: TGTGCCAGCAGCCAACTTAGCGGGGGGGCATCGTTATACAATGAGCAGTTCTTC

D: TRBD1
J: TRBJ1-3
V: TRBV28
size: -
CDR3: CASSLLGGQGFSGNTIYF
DNA: TGTGCCAGCAGTCTCCTAGGGGGACAGGGTTTCTCTGGAAACACCATATATTTT

D: TRBD1
J: TRBJ1-6
V: TRBV29-1
size: few
CDR3: CSVQGTGSPLHF
DNA: TGCAGCGTTCAGGGGACAGGTTCACCCCTCCACTTT

D: -
J: TRBJ2-7
V: TRBV28
size: -
CDR3: CASSLRGYEQYF
DNA: TGTGCCAGCAGTTTAAGGGGCTACGAGCAGTACTTC

D: TRBD2
J: TRBJ2-1
V: TRBV9
size: once
CDR3: CASSVAGTSGSSYNEQFF
DNA: TGTGCCAGCAGCGTAGCCGGGACTAGCGGGAGCTCCTACAATGAGCAGTTCTTC

D: TRBD1
J: TRBJ2-5
V: TRBV29-1
size: -
CDR3: CSVLPWTGGETQYF
DNA: TGCAGCGTCCTACCCTGGACAGGCGGGGAGACCCAGTACTTC

D: -
J: TRBJ1-5
V: TRBV19
size: -
CDR3: CASKELQNNQPQHF
DNA: TGTGCCAGTAAGGAGCTTCAAAACAATCAGCCCCAGCATTTT

D: TRBD1
J: TRBJ2-3
V: TRBV18
size: once
CDR3: CASSLGLTGVTDTQYF
DNA: TGTGCCAGCTCACTCGGCCTGACAGGGGTCACAGATACGCAGTATTTT

D: TRBD2
J: TRBJ2-7
V: TRBV4-1
size: -
CDR3: CASSQGLAEYEQYF
DNA: TGCGCCAGCAGCCAGGGACTAGCGGAGTACGAGCAGTACTTC

D: -
J: TRBJ1-2
V: TRBV6-5
size: once
CDR3: CASRKGGDYGYTF
DNA: TGTGCCAGCAGAAAAGGAGGGGACTATGGCTACACCTTC

D: TRBD1
J: TRBJ2-7
V: TRBV7-9
size: -
CDR3: CSSSIPPQGTTYEQYF
DNA: TGTTCCAGCAGCATACCACCACAGGGGACAACCTACGAGCAGTACTTC

D: -
J: TRBJ2-1
V: TRBV5-6
size: -
CDR3: CASSESSYNEQFF
DNA: TGTGCCAGCAGCGAGAGCTCCTACAATGAGCAGTTCTTC

D: -
J: TRBJ2-5
V: TRBV2
size: -
CDR3: CASSTRVETQYF
DNA: TGTGCCAGCAGCACCAGGGTGGAGACCCAGTACTTC

D: -
J: TRBJ1-5
V: TRBV5-8
size: -
CDR3: CASSLAVGLGGNQPQHF
DNA: TGTGCCAGCAGCTTGGCCGTTGGCCTCGGAGGCAATCAGCCCCAGCATTTT

D: -
J: TRBJ2-3
V: TRBV10-3
size: -
CDR3: CAISVANTDTQYF
DNA: TGTGCCATCAGCGTAGCGAATACAGATACGCAGTATTTT

D: -
J: TRBJ2-7
V: TRBV5-1
size: -
CDR3: CASSIDWSYEQYF
DNA: TGCGCCAGCAGCATTGACTGGTCCTACGAGCAGTACTTC

D: TRBD1
J: TRBJ2-1
V: TRBV9
size: once
CDR3: CASSSPGQGIGEQFF
DNA: TGTGCCAGCAGCTCGCCGGGACAGGGGATAGGTGAGCAGTTCTTC

D: TRBD1
J: TRBJ2-7
V: TRBV28
size: once
CDR3: CASSLIRPGQGLYEQYF
DNA: TGTGCCAGCAGTTTAATTCGTCCGGGACAGGGGCTCTACGAGCAGTACTTC

D: TRBD1
J: TRBJ2-3
V: TRBV7-2
size: -
CDR3: CASSPSPDRGTDTQYF
DNA: TGTGCCAGCAGCCCTTCCCCGGACAGGGGCACAGATACGCAGTATTTT

D: TRBD2
J: TRBJ2-6
V: TRBV6-5
size: -
CDR3: CATGGGTGANVLTF
DNA: TGTGCCACCGGGGGGGGAACTGGGGCCAACGTCCTGACTTTC

D: -
J: TRBJ2-3
V: TRBV29-1
size: few
CDR3: CSVRSGLGDTQYF
DNA: TGCAGCGTTAGAAGCGGGTTGGGGGATACGCAGTATTTT

D: -
J: TRBJ2-2
V: TRBV7-7
size: -
CDR3: CASSLPSSGELFF
DNA: TGTGCTAGCAGCTTACCTAGTTCCGGGGAGCTGTTTTTT

D: -
J: TRBJ1-4
V: TRBV7-3
size: -
CDR3: CASSLTPNEKLFF
DNA: TGTGCCAGCAGCTTAACTCCGAATGAAAAACTGTTTTTT

D: TRBD1
J: TRBJ2-2
V: TRBV10-3
size: few
CDR3: CATNSGTGITGELFF
DNA: TGTGCCACCAATTCCGGGACAGGAATCACCGGGGAGCTGTTTTTT

D: -
J: TRBJ2-2
V: TRBV9
size: -
CDR3: CASSVEGESGELFF
DNA: TGTGCCAGCAGCGTCGAGGGAGAGTCCGGGGAGCTGTTTTTT

D: -
J: TRBJ1-4
V: TRBV28
size: -
CDR3: CASSLLDSVGEKLFF
DNA: TGTGCCAGCAGTTTATTGGACAGTGTGGGTGAAAAACTGTTTTTT

D: -
J: TRBJ1-1
V: TRBV30
size: -
CDR3: CAWSQKKGSGNTEAFF
DNA: TGTGCCTGGAGTCAAAAAAAAGGGAGCGGGAACACTGAAGCTTTCTTT